The 13 T cell receptor beta chains below all came from one sample that was sequenced in a study of blood T cell repertoires in COVID-19. Method: immunoSEQ multiplex PCR; TCRdb's copy keeps in-frame clones and lacks some. The sample lists about 95,000 clones; roughly 80% were seen once. What was sequenced was peripheral blood. All receptors derive from an elderly man with active or convalescent COVID-19.

V and J are TRBV5-1 and TRBJ2-7, with 7 bases identical to TRBD1. The CDR3 has 14 residues. Trimming took 7 bases from V and 6 from J; bases not matched to a gene: 13. CDR1 SGHRS and CDR2 YFSETQ come from the germline V gene. The CDR3: CASHPGGRFGEQYF. CDR3 coding DNA: TGCGCCAGCCACCCAGGGGGTAGGTTCGGCGAGCAGTACTTC.

This chain connects TRBV9 to TRBJ1-4, with TRBD1 identical over 11 bases. The CDR3 contains 16 residues. CDR1 is SGDLS and CDR2 is YYNGEE in the germline V gene. Unmatched junction bases numbered 5, after V lost 0 bases and J lost 7 bases. CDR3 DNA: TGTGCCAGCAGCGTAGGGACAGGGGGCCGGGGTGAAAAACTGTTTTTT. Residues: CASSVGTGGRGEKLFF.

About this clone itself: At one boundary the junction diverges from the germline segment, which might be a read error. The chain combines TRBV4-3 with TRBJ1-2, with TRBD1 matching over 8 bases. Germline V gene data show CDR1 as LGHNA and CDR2 as YSLEER. This CDR3 is 14 amino acids long. The CDR3 region has the DNA TGCGCCAGCAGCCAAGATCTTGGACAGGGCTGGGAGAACTTC. This encodes CASSQDLGQGWENF.

V and J are TRBV2 and TRBJ2-1; TRBD2 agrees at 9 bases. This CDR3 region has 14 residues. Germline V gene lookup returns CDR1 SNHLY and CDR2 FYNNEI. The ends lost 8 bases at V and 6 bases at J; junction bases unmatched: 8. The CDR3 sequence: CASFAGGPSNEQFF. The CDR3 DNA reads as TGTGCCAGCTTTGCGGGGGGGCCAAGCAATGAGCAGTTCTTC.

The rearrangement uses TRBV15 and TRBJ2-2; TRBD2 agrees at 7 bases. V trimming: 0 bases; J trimming: 6 bases; junction bases outside the gene matches: 19. The CDR3 totals 20 residues. Germline loops: CDR1 LNHNV, CDR2 YYDKDF (reference sequence). The CDR3 DNA follows: TGTGCCACCAGCAGAGATCCGGGGGGACCCCTCACTAGAGGCTCCGGGGAGCTGTTTTTT. Its protein product is CATSRDPGGPLTRGSGELFF.

The rearrangement links TRBV6-4 to TRBJ1-2; D is unresolved. Deletions cut 6 bases from V and 8 bases from J, with 25 bases between. Germline V gene sequence: CDR1 MRHNA, CDR2 SNTAGT. The length of the CDR3 is 16 residues. The CDR3 protein is CASRPEPGSFVGGYTF. CDR3 nucleotide sequence: TGTGCCAGCAGACCCGAGCCGGGGTCTTTTGTGGGCGGCTACACCTTC.

The chain couples TRBV6-5 to TRBJ2-5; a possible D gene is TRBD2 (5 bases). Germline values: CDR1 MNHEY, CDR2 SVGAGI. This CDR3 comprises 13 residues. Trimming took 8 bases from V and 2 from J, leaving 12 bases between them. CDR3 in amino acids: CASLRRLQETQYF. The CDR3 bases are TGTGCCAGCCTGAGGAGACTACAAGAGACCCAGTACTTC.

Comment on this clone: One junction end does not reproduce the germline sequence, and a read error may be involved. The V gene is TRBV5-4, the J gene TRBJ2-1; 11 positions match TRBD1. Germline V gene sequence: CDR1 SGHNT, CDR2 YYREEE (reference sequence). This CDR3 spans 15 amino acids. The CDR3 sequence is CASSPRDRGYGSGIF. CDR3 nucleotide sequence: TGTGCCAGCAGCCCCCGGGACAGGGGGTATGGATCTGGGATCTTC. Combining the CDR3 with reference TRBV5-4 and TRBJ2-1 gives the whole variable domain ETGVTQSPTHLIKTRGQQVTLRCSSQSGHNTVSWYQQALGQGPQFIFQYYREEENGRGNFPPRFSGLQFPNYSSELNVNALELDDSALYLCASSPRDRGYGSGIFGPGTRLTVL.

The chain joins TRBV4-1 to TRBJ2-3, with D unresolved. Trimming took off 4 bases at V and 5 bases at J, with 7 bases between the two ends. The CDR3 runs 12 residues. Per the germline V gene, CDR1 is MGHRA and CDR2 is YSYEKL. Here the CDR3 reads CASSLSVDTQYF. The CDR3 coding sequence is TGCGCCAGCAGCCTTAGTGTAGATACGCAGTATTTT.

V usage is TRBV7-2 and J usage is TRBJ1-2; no clear D gene. There are 12 residues in the CDR3. Looked up from germline, CDR1 is SGHTA and CDR2 is FQGNSA. V shed 4 bases and J shed 10 bases, with 13 bases lying between them. CDR3 nucleotide sequence: TGTGCCAGCAGCTGGATAGGGAGTTCCTACACCTTC. Its protein product is CASSWIGSSYTF.

The V gene is TRBV28, the J gene TRBJ1-5, with 8 nucleotides matching TRBD1. V trimming: 6 bases; J trimming: 6 bases; junction bases outside the gene matches: 16. Per germline, CDR1 MDHEN and CDR2 SYDVKM. This CDR3 comprises 17 residues. Written as DNA, the CDR3 is TGTGCCAGCAGACTACAGGGGGTAGGGGGGTTCGCTCAGCCCCAGCATTTT. This encodes CASRLQGVGGFAQPQHF. Supplemented by reference TRBV28 and TRBJ1-5, the full variable domain reads DVKVTQSSRYLVKRTGEKVFLECVQDMDHENMFWYRQDPGLGLRLIYFSYDVKMKEKGDIPEGYSVSREKKERFSLILESASTNQTSMYLCASRLQGVGGFAQPQHFGDGTRLSIL.

This chain uses TRBV11-3 with TRBJ2-1; maybe TRBD2 (6 bases). V was cut by 1 base and J by 7 bases, with 8 bases left in between. Germline CDR1 is SGHNT and CDR2 is YENEEA. The CDR3 sequence is 13 residues long. The CDR3: CASSLGRGNEQFF. The CDR3 region has the DNA TGTGCCAGCAGCTTAGGTCGGGGGAATGAGCAGTTCTTC.

This clone appeared a few times. This chain connects TRBV6-2 or TRBV6-3 to TRBJ2-7; D is unresolved. CDR1 is MNHEY and CDR2 is SVGEGT in the germline V gene. This CDR3 region has 12 residues. V lost 4 bases to trimming and J lost 3 bases, with 7 bases between them. In DNA form, the CDR3 reads TGTGCCAGCAGTTCCCTAAACTACGAGCAGTACTTC. As protein: CASSSLNYEQYF.